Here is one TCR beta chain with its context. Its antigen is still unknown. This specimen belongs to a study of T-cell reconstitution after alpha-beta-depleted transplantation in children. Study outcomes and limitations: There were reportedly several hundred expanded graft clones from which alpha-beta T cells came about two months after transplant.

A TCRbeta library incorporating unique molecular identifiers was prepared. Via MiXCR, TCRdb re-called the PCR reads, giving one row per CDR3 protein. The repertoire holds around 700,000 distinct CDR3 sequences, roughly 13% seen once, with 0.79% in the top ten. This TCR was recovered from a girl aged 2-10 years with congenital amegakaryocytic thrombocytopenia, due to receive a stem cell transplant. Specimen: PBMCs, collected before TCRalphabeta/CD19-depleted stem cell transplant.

The CDR3 reads CASSRDRGGTDTQYF. The CDR3 nucleotides are TGTGCCAGCAGCCGAGACAGGGGAGGCACAGATACGCAGTATTTT. The chain recombines TRBV7-7 with TRBJ2-3; 8 bases align to TRBD1. J gave up 1 base and V 5 bases, and 5 bases lay outside the gene matches. From germline, CDR1 is SSHAT and CDR2 FNYEAQ (reference sequence). This CDR3 comprises 15 residues.